This T cell receptor (beta chain) was sequenced in a study of T cells in Graves' hyperthyroidism and ophthalmopathy. Study-level points and caveats: Blood samples included most of the expanded thyroid clonotypes exceeding 0.001.

TCR beta CDR3 regions were amplified from RNA transcripts. During a first-round RT-PCR of the TCR CDR3, the HTBI primer set was used. TCRdb recomputed calls from the multiplex PCR reads with MiXCR, one row per CDR3 protein. The sample lists over 650,000 distinct CDR3 sequences; about a sixth were seen once. There are 14 residues in the CDR3. V gave up 6 bases and J gave up 0 bases, with 11 bases separating them. Germline CDR1 and CDR2: MNHNS and SASEGT. This clonotype was recorded a few times. The antigen remains undetermined. Patients counted as stable if ophthalmopathy did not develop within 18 months. Patients having uncontrolled infection, another autoimmune disease, pregnancy or lactation were not included.

The source material was blood. The chain joins TRBV6-1 to TRBJ1-2; D not resolved. This sequence was found in a man between 18 and 29 years old with Graves' hyperthyroidism. CDR3 bases: TGTGCCAGCAGCACCCAGGAAGCTAACTATGGCTACACCTTC. Its translation: CASSTQEANYGYTF.